Listed here is a single TCR beta chain. This receptor's antigen is unknown. No quality values exist for individual bases; no much larger clone is one base distant. The sample belongs to a study of T cells in Graves' hyperthyroidism and ophthalmopathy (dated by TCRdb to the late 2010s). About the investigation overall: Peripheral blood samples were taken at initial diagnosis, before any treatment was given. Thyroid tissue and blood T-cell repertoires from six Graves' hyperthyroidism patients were also compared in the study. For training and testing, the roughly 93 patients in the discovery cohort were randomly divided in a 7:3 ratio. Following sampling, methimazole starting at 30 mg daily was given to hyperthyroidism patients, and high-dose intravenous methylprednisolone was given to ophthalmopathy patients. A discovery cohort of about a hundred patients, about 44 with Graves' ophthalmopathy and fewer than 65 with stable Graves' hyperthyroidism, was used to find distinguishing TCR V-J signatures. An independent validation cohort of around 20 hyperthyroidism patients and 17 patients who later progressed to ophthalmopathy tested prospective prediction of ophthalmopathy. TCR Vbeta CDR3 sequencing of around 130 peripheral blood samples (roughly 41 ophthalmopathy, some 75 hyperthyroidism and roughly 17 progressor patients) is reported in the paper.

Results the study describes overall, beyond this receptor: During validation, the model predicted progression to ophthalmopathy a median of about 6.5 months ahead of onset, with 60% to 71% sensitivity and roughly 72% specificity. Most expanded thyroid clonotypes (frequency above 0.001) were also detected in blood, a finding suggesting that blood repertoires may reflect thyroid immune responses. A 13 V-J signature model separated ophthalmopathy from stable hyperthyroidism, with approximately 87% sensitivity and roughly 82% specificity in cross-validation and 80%/75% in testing. No statistical method was used to fix the sample size in advance, and group allocation was not hidden from the investigators.

Ophthalmopathy patients had moderately to severely active disease, with a Clinical Activity Score of 3 or more, a NOSPECS grade of 4 or more, and a disease duration of less than 3 months. Any patient with an uncontrolled infection, another autoimmune disease, pregnancy or lactation was excluded. Diagnoses were based on clinical symptoms, serum thyroxine and TRAb, thyroid ultrasound and orbital computed tomography. Ficoll-Paque density gradient centrifugation was used to isolate PBMCs from 10 ml of fresh peripheral blood. Trizol reagent was used to extract total RNA, and RNA quality was then checked on an Agilent 2100 Bioanalyzer. The TCR beta CDR3 regions were amplified from RNA transcripts. The TCR CDR3 was subjected to a first round of RT-PCR using the HTBI primer set and the Qiagen OneStep RT-PCR kit. A second multiplex PCR round built the libraries, followed by size selection and purification. Paired-end sequencing of the libraries was performed with 100 bp reads on an Illumina HiSeq2000. Per the source publication's procedure: SOAPnuke was used to process the raw data, throwing out any read that contained adapters or uncalled bases, had a mean Phred below 15, or lacked an exact constant-primer or identifier match. COPE v1.2.5 was used to merge the high-quality paired reads, and each unique nucleotide sequence was defined as a clonotype. MiTCR v1.1 was used to align the clonotypes against IMGT TRBV, TRBD and TRBJ reference segments. Only V-J combinations with frequency above 0.0001, covering about 99% of repertoires, were analysed. The TCS score was defined as the ratio of F50 (clonal expansion) to E x V (chaos), calculated using BLOSUM62-based TCRdist between CDR3 peptides within each V-J. Welch's t-statistics and random forest reduced around 550 V-J features to 10 to 15, which were used in a naive Bayes classifier (R e1071). The public reads were reanalyzed by TCRdb: fastp trimming at Q25, MiXCR alignment, in-frame beta chains only. Identical CDR3 protein sequences are pooled into one entry, listed with their most common genes and DNA. V and J calls and clone size were set by TCRdb, not the authors. The sample table lists about 400,000 distinct CDR3 sequences, about 14% of them with a count of one. Around 27% of the sample comes from the top ten.

V is clipped by 3 bases and J by 1 base, and the sequence between their germline boundaries is 10 bases long. CDR1 and CDR2 were assigned from the germline V gene (reference sequence) as SGHKS and YYEKEE. Including cysteine and phenylalanine, the CDR3 has 14 amino acids. The sequence is cut down to CDR3 DNA, 42 bases in frame from base 1. The receptor was derived from a man between 50 and 59 years old with Graves' ophthalmopathy. This sequence uses TRBV5-5 and TRBJ2-5; TRBD2 could be the D gene, as 6 bases match. Sequenced input: blood. The DNA sequence is as follows: TGTGCCAGCAGCTGGGGACTGCTCCAAGAGACCCAGTACTTC. This is translated as CASSWGLLQETQYF.